By proportion, the clone carrying this TCR beta chain is medium-sized (0.01 to 0.1%). The CDR3 has 16 amino acids. Germline CDR1 and CDR2: SGHAT and FQNNGV. The sample is drawn from a study of CD4 and CD8 cells across lung adenocarcinoma regions. Samples came from patients with localized non-small cell lung adenocarcinoma. TCRdb redid the calling of the PCR reads with MiXCR, one entry per CDR3 protein. Of 9,500 to 12,000 distinct CDR3 sequences in the sample, approximately 50% were seen once. Sequencing used CD8+ T cells from the margin of a lung tumor. The chain employs TRBV11-2 and TRBJ2-1; possibly TRBD2 for D (5 bases). The J call may not be correct, given that the DNA end is closer to TRBJ2-7. This receptor was identified in a male donor with lung adenocarcinoma. The CD4 and CD8 labels of this study may be unreliable. The CDR3 protein is CASSRLSAGPFREQYF. The CDR3 coding sequence is TGTGCCAGCAGCCGGCTTAGCGCGGGCCCCTTTCGGGAGCAGTACTTC.